These 16 T cell receptor beta chains were all obtained from the same sample, sequenced in a study of shared clonotypes between healthy human individuals (dated by TCRdb to 2018 to 2021). Receptor amplification or capture employed the immunoSEQ multiplex PCR assay. The clones in this table, taken by TCRdb from immuneACCESS, are in-frame only. Not every clone is retained; where verified, under half of the shortfall comes from an unresolved V gene, and the cause of the rest is unknown. The sample table records more than 400,000 clones; 90% to 97% of these occur just once. The top ten clonotypes cover roughly 0.06% of the sample. The specimen sequenced was naive CD4+ T cells sorted from blood. What this sample's cell subset or site label stands for: CD45RA+ positively selected. The receptor source for this set is a woman aged 25 to 39 in good health.

This sequence joins TRBV27 and TRBJ2-1, with D perhaps TRBD1 (6 bases). The CDR3 spans 16 residues. Trimming took off 5 bases at V and 4 bases at J, with 18 bases between the two ends. The germline gives CDR1 MNHEY, CDR2 SMNVEV (reference sequence). The CDR3 DNA reads as TGTGCCAGCAGTGCCTATTACGGGACACCATACAATGAGCAGTTCTTC. This codes for CASSAYYGTPYNEQFF.

The genes are TRBV28 and TRBJ2-7, with 9 bases aligning to TRBD1. With 5 bases clipped from V and 3 bases from J, the junction kept 17 bases outside the gene matches. CDR3 length equals 18 residues. The germline gives CDR1 MDHEN, CDR2 SYDVKM. The CDR3 protein is CASSPTSGQGSPIYEQYF. The CDR3 DNA reads as TGTGCCAGCAGTCCGACCTCGGGACAGGGCAGTCCTATCTACGAGCAGTACTTC.

The chain joins TRBV4-1 to TRBJ2-3, with D possibly being TRBD2 (6 bases). CDR1 is MGHRA and CDR2 is YSYEKL in the germline V gene. This CDR3 is 16 amino acids long. The ends were cut back, 4 bases at V and 6 bases at J, with 20 bases in the middle. Written as DNA, the CDR3 is TGCGCCAGCAGCCCCCTTCTTCGGTTGGAGGGGGATACGCAGTATTTT. This sequence encodes CASSPLLRLEGDTQYF.

This chain links TRBV30 with TRBJ1-3, with D hard to call. This CDR3 is 12 amino acids long. Germline V gene sequence: CDR1 GTSNPN, CDR2 SVGIG (reference sequence). This CDR3 reads CAREGSGNTIYF. The CDR3 bases are TGTGCGCGGGAGGGCTCTGGAAACACCATATATTTT.

J is TRBJ1-1 and V is TRBV19; no reliable D call. Germline V CDR1 and CDR2: LNHDA, SQIVND (reference sequence). The CDR3 is made up of 13 amino acids. Trimming stripped 6 bases from V and 3 bases from J, with 11 bases between. As DNA, the CDR3 is TGTGCCAGTAGCCCGTTGGCGTACACTGAAGCTTTCTTT. As protein: CASSPLAYTEAFF.

Of note for this clone: The sample carries other DNA sequences with the same CDR3. The chain joins TRBV19 to TRBJ2-3; 7 nucleotides align to TRBD2. CDR3 length equals 13 residues. Losses at the gene ends were 5 bases for V and 4 bases for J; bases not matched to a gene: 3. The germline V gene encodes CDR1 LNHDA and CDR2 SQIVND (reference sequence). The DNA for the CDR3 is TGTGCCAGTAGTGGGGCGGGAGCAGATACGCAGTATTTT. It is translated as CASSGAGADTQYF.

The count of this clone is one. The chain couples TRBV10-1 to TRBJ2-7; 10 bases agree with TRBD1. J lost 7 bases, V lost 7 bases, and 7 bases had no gene match. CDR1 WNHNN and CDR2 SYGVQD come from the germline V gene (reference sequence). This CDR3 spans 13 amino acids. This chain's CDR3 is CASTGGQGGEQYF. CDR3 sequence (DNA): TGCGCCAGCACCGGTGGACAGGGGGGAGAGCAGTACTTC.

This chain joins TRBV19 and TRBJ2-3, with D hard to call. V was shortened by 1 base and J by 4 bases, with 6 bases between the two germline ends. Germline-derived CDR1 and CDR2 are LNHDA and SQIVND (reference sequence). This CDR3 has 13 residues. CDR3 nucleotides: TGTGCCAGTAGTATAGGTCGATCAGATACGCAGTATTTT. Protein: CASSIGRSDTQYF.

V gene TRBV5-1 combines with J gene TRBJ2-7, with TRBD2 matching over 9 bases. With 1 base clipped from V and 2 bases from J, the junction kept 7 bases outside the gene matches. This CDR3 comprises 16 residues. Germline V CDR1 and CDR2: SGHRS, YFSETQ. This chain's CDR3 is CASSLTTGTSTYEQYF. The CDR3 coding sequence is TGCGCCAGCAGCTTGACAACCGGGACTAGCACCTACGAGCAGTACTTC.

V gene TRBV18 combines with J gene TRBJ2-7, with D possibly TRBD2 on 6 matching bases. The CDR3 is 14 amino acids. CDR1 and CDR2 (germline): KGHSH, LQKENI. Trimming stripped 7 bases from V and 0 bases from J, with 13 bases between. This CDR3 is CASFGGDGSYEQYF. CDR3 bases: TGTGCCAGCTTCGGGGGAGACGGCTCCTACGAGCAGTACTTC.

V and J are TRBV28 and TRBJ1-2, with 8 positions matching TRBD1. V dropped 7 bases and J dropped 2; count of bases not matched to a gene: 9. Germline V gene sequence: CDR1 MDHEN, CDR2 SYDVKM. This CDR3 has 15 residues. The CDR3 sequence is CASTSTGGGNYGYTF. In nucleotides, the CDR3 is TGTGCCAGCACCTCCACAGGGGGGGGAAACTATGGCTACACCTTC.

This clone appeared a few times. This chain links TRBV4-1 with TRBJ1-2; D gene ambiguous. This CDR3 region has 13 residues. The V gene's germline CDR1 is MGHRA and CDR2 YSYEKL. The V gene lost 4 bases and the J gene lost 3 bases, with 9 bases spanning the gap. Here the CDR3 DNA reads TGCGCCAGCAGCCGGGAACCCGACTATGGCTACACCTTC. This gives the protein CASSREPDYGYTF.

The chain joins TRBV6-5 to TRBJ2-7, with D tentatively TRBD1 (5 bases). Trimming left V 6 bases short and J 4 bases short, with 16 bases between. The germline V gene has CDR1 MNHEY and CDR2 SVGAGI. The CDR3 contains 14 residues. In DNA, the CDR3 is TGTGCCAGCAGACAAGGCGGCAGGGCGTACGAGCAGTACTTC. It translates to CASRQGGRAYEQYF.

The rearrangement uses TRBV7-2 and TRBJ1-2, with 7 positions matching TRBD1. The CDR3 is 14 residues long. The germline V gene encodes CDR1 SGHTA and CDR2 FQGNSA. The junction had 13 bases not matched to a gene; V was cut back by 5 bases and J by 10 bases. CDR3 bases: TGTGCCAGCAGCCGCGGGACAGTCCCGTTTGCCTACACCTTC. Its translation is CASSRGTVPFAYTF.

The J gene is TRBJ2-2, the V gene TRBV6-6; D is possibly TRBD2 (6 bases). Trimming pared 5 bases from V and 2 bases from J, leaving 12 bases between. The CDR3 consists of 15 residues. CDR1 MNHNY and CDR2 SVGAGI come from the germline V gene (reference sequence). CDR3 DNA: TGTGCCAGCAGTCCGCGGGACTTCAACACCGGGGAGCTGTTTTTT. This encodes CASSPRDFNTGELFF.

The chain uses TRBV7-2 and TRBJ2-7; D is undetermined. The V end was cut by 0 bases, the J end by 5 bases, with 8 bases between. The CDR3 runs 13 residues. The V gene's germline CDR1 is SGHTA and CDR2 FQGNSA. The CDR3 nucleotides are TGTGCCAGCAGCTTAGCATCAGTCCACGAGCAGTACTTC. Its protein is CASSLASVHEQYF.